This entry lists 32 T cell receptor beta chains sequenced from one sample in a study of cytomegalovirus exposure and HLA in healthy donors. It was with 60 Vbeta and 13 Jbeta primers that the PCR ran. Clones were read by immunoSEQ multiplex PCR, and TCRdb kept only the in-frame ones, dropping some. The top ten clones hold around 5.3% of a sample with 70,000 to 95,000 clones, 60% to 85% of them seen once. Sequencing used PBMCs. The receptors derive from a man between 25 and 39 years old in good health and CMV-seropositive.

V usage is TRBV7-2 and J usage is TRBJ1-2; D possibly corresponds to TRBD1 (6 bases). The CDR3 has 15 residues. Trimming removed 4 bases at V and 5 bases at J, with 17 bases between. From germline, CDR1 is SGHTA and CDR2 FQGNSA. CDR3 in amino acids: CASSSRGGSHYGYTF. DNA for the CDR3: TGTGCCAGCAGCTCCCGGGGGGGCAGCCATTATGGCTACACCTTC.

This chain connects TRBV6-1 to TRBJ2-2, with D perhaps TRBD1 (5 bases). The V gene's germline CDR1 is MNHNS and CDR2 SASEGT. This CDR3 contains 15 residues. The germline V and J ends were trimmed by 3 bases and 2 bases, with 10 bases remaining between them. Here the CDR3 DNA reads TGTGCCAGCAGTGATGACAGAACAAACACCGGGGAGCTGTTTTTT. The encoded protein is CASSDDRTNTGELFF.

Here the CDR3 DNA reads TGTGCCAGCAGCCTGACAGGCGGCATCAATCAGCCCCAGCATTTT. Amino acid sequence: CASSLTGGINQPQHF. The chain links TRBV7-3 to TRBJ1-5, with D perhaps TRBD1 (6 bases). The germline V gene has CDR1 SGHTA and CDR2 FQGTGA. This CDR3 region has 15 residues. V dropped 5 bases and J dropped 3 bases, with 14 bases sitting between them.

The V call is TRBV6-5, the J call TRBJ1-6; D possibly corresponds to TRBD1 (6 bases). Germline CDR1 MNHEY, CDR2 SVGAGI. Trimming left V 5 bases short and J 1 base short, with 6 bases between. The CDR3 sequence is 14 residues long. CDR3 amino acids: CASSQGSYNSPLHF. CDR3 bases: TGTGCCAGCAGTCAGGGGTCCTATAATTCACCCCTCCACTTT.

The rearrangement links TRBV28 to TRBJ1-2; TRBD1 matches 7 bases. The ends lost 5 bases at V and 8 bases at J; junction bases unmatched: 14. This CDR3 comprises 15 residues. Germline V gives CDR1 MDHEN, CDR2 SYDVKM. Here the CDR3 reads CASSKSVTGTRGYTF. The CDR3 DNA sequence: TGTGCCAGCAGTAAGTCTGTGACAGGGACCCGAGGCTACACCTTC.

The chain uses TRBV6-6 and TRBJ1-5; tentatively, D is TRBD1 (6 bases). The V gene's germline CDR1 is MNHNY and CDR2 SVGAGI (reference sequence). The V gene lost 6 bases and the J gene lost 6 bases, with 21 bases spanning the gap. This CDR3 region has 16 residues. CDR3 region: CASSTDGQTLRQPQHF. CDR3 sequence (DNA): TGTGCCAGCAGCACTGACGGACAGACTCTTCGTCAGCCCCAGCATTTT.

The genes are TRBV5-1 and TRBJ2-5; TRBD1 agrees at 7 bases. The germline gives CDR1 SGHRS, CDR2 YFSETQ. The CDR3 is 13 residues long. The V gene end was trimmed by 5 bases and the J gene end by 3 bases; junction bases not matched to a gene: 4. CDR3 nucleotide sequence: TGCGCCAGCAGTGGGGACAGAGAAGAGACCCAGTACTTC. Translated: CASSGDREETQYF.

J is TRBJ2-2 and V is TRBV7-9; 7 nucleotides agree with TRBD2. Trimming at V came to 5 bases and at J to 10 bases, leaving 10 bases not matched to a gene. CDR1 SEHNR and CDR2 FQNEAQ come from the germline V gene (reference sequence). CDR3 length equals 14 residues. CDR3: CASSALAVREELFF. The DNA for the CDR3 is TGTGCCAGCAGCGCTCTAGCGGTGAGGGAGGAGCTGTTTTTT.

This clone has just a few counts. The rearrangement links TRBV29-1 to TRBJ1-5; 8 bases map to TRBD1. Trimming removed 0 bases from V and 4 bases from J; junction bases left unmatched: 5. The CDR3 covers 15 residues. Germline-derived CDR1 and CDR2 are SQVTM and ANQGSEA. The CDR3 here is CSVEDPRGQNQPQHF. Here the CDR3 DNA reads TGCAGCGTTGAAGATCCCAGGGGGCAAAATCAGCCCCAGCATTTT.

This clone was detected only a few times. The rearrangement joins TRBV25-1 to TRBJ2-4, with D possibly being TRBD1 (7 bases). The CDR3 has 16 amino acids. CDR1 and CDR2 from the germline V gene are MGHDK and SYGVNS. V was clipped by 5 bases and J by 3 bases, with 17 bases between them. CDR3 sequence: CASSHRGGVGKNIQYF. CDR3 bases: TGTGCCAGCAGTCACAGGGGCGGGGTTGGCAAAAACATTCAGTACTTC.

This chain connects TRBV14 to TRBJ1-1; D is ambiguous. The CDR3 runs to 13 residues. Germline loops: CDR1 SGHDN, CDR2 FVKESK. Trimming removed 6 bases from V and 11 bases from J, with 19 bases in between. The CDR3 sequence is CASRVAGGMSAFF. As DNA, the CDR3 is TGTGCCAGCAGAGTCGCTGGAGGAATGTCGGCTTTCTTT.

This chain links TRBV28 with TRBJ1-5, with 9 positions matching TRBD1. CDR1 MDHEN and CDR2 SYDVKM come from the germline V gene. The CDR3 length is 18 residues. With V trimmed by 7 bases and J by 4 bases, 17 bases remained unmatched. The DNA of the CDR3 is TGTGCCAGCACCTCAACCTTTCGGGACAGGGTATTTAATCAGCCCCAGCATTTT. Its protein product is CASTSTFRDRVFNQPQHF.

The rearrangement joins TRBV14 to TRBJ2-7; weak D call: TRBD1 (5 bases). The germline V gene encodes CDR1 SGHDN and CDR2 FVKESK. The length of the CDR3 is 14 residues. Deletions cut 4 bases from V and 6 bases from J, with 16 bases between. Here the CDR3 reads CASSLAPRVVEQYF. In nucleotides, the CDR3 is TGTGCCAGCAGCCTCGCGCCCAGGGTGGTCGAGCAGTACTTC.

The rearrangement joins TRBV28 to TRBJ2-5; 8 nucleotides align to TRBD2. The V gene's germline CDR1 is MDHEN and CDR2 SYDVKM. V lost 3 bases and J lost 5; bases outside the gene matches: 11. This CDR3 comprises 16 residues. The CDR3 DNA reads TGTGCCAGCAGTTTTCTCGGGAGGGCCGGGAAGGAGACCCAGTACTTC. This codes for CASSFLGRAGKETQYF. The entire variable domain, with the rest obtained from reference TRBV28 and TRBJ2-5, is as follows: DVKVTQSSRYLVKRTGEKVFLECVQDMDHENMFWYRQDPGLGLRLIYFSYDVKMKEKGDIPEGYSVSREKKERFSLILESASTNQTSMYLCASSFLGRAGKETQYFGPGTRLLVL.

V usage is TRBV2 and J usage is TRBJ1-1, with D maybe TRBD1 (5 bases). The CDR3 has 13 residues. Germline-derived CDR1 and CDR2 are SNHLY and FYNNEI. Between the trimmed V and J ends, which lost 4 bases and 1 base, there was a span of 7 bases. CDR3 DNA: TGTGCCAGCAGTGGGGGCGCGAACACTGAAGCTTTCTTT. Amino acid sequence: CASSGGANTEAFF.

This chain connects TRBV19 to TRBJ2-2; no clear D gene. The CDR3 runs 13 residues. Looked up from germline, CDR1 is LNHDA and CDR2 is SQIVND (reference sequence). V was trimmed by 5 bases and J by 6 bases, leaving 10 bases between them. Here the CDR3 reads CASSLVRAGELFF. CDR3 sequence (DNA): TGTGCCAGTAGTCTCGTCCGGGCCGGGGAGCTGTTTTTT.

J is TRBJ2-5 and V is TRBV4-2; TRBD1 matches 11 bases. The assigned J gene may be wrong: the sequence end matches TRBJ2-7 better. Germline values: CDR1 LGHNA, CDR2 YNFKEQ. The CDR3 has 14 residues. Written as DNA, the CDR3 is TGTGCCAGCAGCCGGGACAGGGGGATCTACGAGCAGTACTTC. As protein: CASSRDRGIYEQYF.

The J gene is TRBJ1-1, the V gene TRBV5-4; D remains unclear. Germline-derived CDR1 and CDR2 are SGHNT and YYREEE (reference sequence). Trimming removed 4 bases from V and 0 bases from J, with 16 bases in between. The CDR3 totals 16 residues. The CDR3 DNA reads TGTGCCAGCAGCGGGCCGACGGACTTGATGAACACTGAAGCTTTCTTT. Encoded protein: CASSGPTDLMNTEAFF.

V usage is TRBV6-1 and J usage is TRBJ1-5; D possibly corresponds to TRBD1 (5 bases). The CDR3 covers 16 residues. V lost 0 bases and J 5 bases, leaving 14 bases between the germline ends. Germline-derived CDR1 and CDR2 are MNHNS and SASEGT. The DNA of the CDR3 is TGTGCCAGCAGTGAAGCCACGGGGGTTCGGGATCAGCCCCAGCATTTT. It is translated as CASSEATGVRDQPQHF.

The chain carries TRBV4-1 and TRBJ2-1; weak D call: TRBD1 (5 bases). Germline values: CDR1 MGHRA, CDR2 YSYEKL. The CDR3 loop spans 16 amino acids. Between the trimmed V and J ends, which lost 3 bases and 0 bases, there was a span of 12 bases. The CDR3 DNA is TGCGCCAGCAGCCATGAACCCAGGGACTCCTACAATGAGCAGTTCTTC. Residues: CASSHEPRDSYNEQFF.

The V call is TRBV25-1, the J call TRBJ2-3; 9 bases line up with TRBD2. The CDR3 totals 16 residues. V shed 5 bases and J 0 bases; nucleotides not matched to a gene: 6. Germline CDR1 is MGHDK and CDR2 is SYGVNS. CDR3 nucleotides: TGTGCCAGCAGTTCTTGGGCGGGGGGGAGCACAGATACGCAGTATTTT. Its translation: CASSSWAGGSTDTQYF.

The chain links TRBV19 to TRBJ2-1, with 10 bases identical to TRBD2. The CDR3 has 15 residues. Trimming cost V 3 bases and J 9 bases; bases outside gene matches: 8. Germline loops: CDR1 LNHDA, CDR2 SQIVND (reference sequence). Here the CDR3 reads CASSISSGRTVEQFF. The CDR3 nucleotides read TGTGCCAGTAGTATCTCTAGCGGGAGAACGGTTGAGCAGTTCTTC.

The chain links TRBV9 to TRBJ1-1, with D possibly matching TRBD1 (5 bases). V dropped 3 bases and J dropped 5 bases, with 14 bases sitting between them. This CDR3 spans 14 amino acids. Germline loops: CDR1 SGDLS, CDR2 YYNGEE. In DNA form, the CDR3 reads TGTGCCAGCAGCGCATATACAGGAAAAACTGAAGCTTTCTTT. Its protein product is CASSAYTGKTEAFF.

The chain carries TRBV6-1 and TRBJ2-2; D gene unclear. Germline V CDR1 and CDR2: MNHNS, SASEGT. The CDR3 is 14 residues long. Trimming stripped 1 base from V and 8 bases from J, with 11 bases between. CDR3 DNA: TGTGCCAGCAGTGAAGTCATGGAGAGGGGGGAGCTGTTTTTT. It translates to CASSEVMERGELFF.

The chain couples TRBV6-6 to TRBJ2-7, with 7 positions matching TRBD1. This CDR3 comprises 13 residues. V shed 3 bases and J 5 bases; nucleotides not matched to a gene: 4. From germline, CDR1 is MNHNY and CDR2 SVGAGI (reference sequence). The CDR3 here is CASSYHRGDEQYV. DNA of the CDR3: TGTGCCAGCAGTTATCACAGGGGTGACGAGCAGTACGTC.

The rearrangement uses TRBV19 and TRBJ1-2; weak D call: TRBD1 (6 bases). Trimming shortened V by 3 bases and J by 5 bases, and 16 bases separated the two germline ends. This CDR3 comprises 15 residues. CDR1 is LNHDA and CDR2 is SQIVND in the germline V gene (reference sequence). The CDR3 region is CASSIGITQGYGYTF. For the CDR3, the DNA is TGTGCCAGTAGTATTGGGATCACACAGGGATATGGCTACACCTTC.

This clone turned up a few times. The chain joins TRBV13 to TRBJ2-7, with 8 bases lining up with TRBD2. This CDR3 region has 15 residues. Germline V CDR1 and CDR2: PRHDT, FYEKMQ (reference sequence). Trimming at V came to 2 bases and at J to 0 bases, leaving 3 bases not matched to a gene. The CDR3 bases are TGTGCCAGCAGCTTACTGAGCGGGAGCTCCTACGAGCAGTACTTC. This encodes CASSLLSGSSYEQYF. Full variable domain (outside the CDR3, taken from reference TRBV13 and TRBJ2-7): AAGVIQSPRHLIKEKRETATLKCYPIPRHDTVYWYQQGPGQDPQFLISFYEKMQSDKGSIPDRFSAQQFSDYHSELNMSSLELGDSALYFCASSLLSGSSYEQYFGPGTRLTVT.

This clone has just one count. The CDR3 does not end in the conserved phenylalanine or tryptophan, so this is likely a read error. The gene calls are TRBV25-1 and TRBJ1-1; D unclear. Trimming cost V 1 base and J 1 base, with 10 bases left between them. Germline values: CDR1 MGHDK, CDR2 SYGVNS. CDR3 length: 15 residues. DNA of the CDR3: TGTGCCAGCAGTGAATGGCAGGCGCAGAACACTGAAGCTTTCGTT. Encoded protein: CASSEWQAQNTEAFV.

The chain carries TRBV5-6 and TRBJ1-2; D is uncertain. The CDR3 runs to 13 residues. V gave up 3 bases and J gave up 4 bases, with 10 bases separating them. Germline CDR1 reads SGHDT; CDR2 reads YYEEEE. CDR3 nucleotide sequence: TGTGCCAGCAGCTCTCACATCTCCTATGGCTACACCTTC. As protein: CASSSHISYGYTF.

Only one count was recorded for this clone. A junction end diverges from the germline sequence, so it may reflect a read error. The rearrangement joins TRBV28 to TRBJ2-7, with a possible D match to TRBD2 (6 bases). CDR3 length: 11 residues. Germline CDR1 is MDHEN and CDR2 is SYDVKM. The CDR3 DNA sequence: TGTACCAGCTGTGCGGGGTACGAGCAGTACTTC. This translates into CTSCAGYEQYF.

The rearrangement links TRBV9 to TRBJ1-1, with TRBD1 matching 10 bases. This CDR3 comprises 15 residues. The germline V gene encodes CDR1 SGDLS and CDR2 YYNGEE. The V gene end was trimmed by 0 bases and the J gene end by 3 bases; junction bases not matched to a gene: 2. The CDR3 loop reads CASSVAGTGDTEAFF. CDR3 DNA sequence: TGTGCCAGCAGCGTAGCGGGGACAGGGGACACTGAAGCTTTCTTT.

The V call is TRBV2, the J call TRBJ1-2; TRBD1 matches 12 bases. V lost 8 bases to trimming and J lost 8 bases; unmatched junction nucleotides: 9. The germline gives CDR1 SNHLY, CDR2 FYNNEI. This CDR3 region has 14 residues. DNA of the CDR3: TGTGCCAGCGGACAGGGACAGGGGGCGCGAGGCTACACCTTC. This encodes CASGQGQGARGYTF.